These 13 T cell receptor beta chains were all obtained from the same sample, sequenced in a study of Graves' ophthalmopathy and Graves' hyperthyroidism. The TCR beta CDR3 regions underwent amplification from RNA transcripts. HTBI-primed first-round RT-PCR preceded second-round multiplex PCR. TCRdb independently ran MiXCR on the multiplex PCR reads; one entry per CDR3 protein. The sample includes about 1.2 million distinct CDR3 sequences, 36% seen only once; the top ten take 11%. Input material: peripheral blood or thyroid tissue (not recorded which). The receptors were sampled from an adult man with Graves' hyperthyroidism.

This clonotype has a count of ten or more. This sequence joins TRBV29-1 and TRBJ2-2, with 10 bases lining up with TRBD1. This CDR3 has 15 residues. V dropped 5 bases and J dropped 6; count of bases not matched to a gene: 9. From germline, CDR1 is SQVTM and CDR2 ANQGSEA. CDR3 nucleotides: TGCAGCGTTTTTCCCCAAGGGACAGGGGCCGGGGAGCTGTTTTTT. Residues: CSVFPQGTGAGELFF.

This clonotype has a count of ten or more. The chain has TRBV2 and TRBJ1-4; D remains unclear. Per the germline V gene, CDR1 is SNHLY and CDR2 is FYNNEI. V gave up 7 bases and J gave up 0 bases, with 12 bases separating them. This CDR3 is 15 amino acids long. The CDR3 here is CASKRDQSTNEKLFF. The CDR3 DNA sequence: TGTGCCAGCAAAAGAGACCAATCAACTAATGAAAAACTGTTTTTT.

This clonotype was counted a few times. This sequence joins TRBV27 and TRBJ2-7, with 12 positions matching TRBD2. Germline V gene data show CDR1 as MNHEY and CDR2 as SMNVEV (reference sequence). The J segment lost 9 bases and the V segment lost 2 bases, leaving 11 bases of the junction unmatched. This CDR3 has 16 amino acids. The CDR3 nucleotides are TGTGCCAGCAGTTTACGTCTAGCGGGAGGGCCAATTTGGCAGTACTTC. This codes for CASSLRLAGGPIWQYF.

The CDR3 spells CASSPGAGGIYEQYF. The CDR3 bases are TGTGCCAGCAGCCCGGGGGCAGGGGGCATTTACGAGCAGTACTTC. The rearrangement uses TRBV7-9 and TRBJ2-7, with 8 bases matching TRBD1. From germline, CDR1 is SEHNR and CDR2 FQNEAQ (reference sequence). CDR3 length: 15 amino acids. With V trimmed by 5 bases and J by 4 bases, 10 bases remained unmatched.

With respect to this clonotype: This may arise from a read error, as a much more abundant clone is one base away. This chain uses TRBV2 with TRBJ1-4; D is unclear. Looked up from germline, CDR1 is SNHLY and CDR2 is FYNNEI. V was trimmed by 5 bases and J by 0 bases, leaving 13 bases between them. The CDR3 contains 16 residues. The CDR3 DNA is TGTGCCAGCAGTCATGGACTCCTCGCAACTAATGAAAAACTGTTTTTT. It is translated as CASSHGLLATNEKLFF.

This clonotype was detected ten times or more. The chain joins TRBV12-3 or TRBV12-4 to TRBJ1-1; 8 positions match TRBD1. J lost 7 bases, V lost 8 bases, and 12 bases had no gene match. The CDR3 length is 14 residues. The CDR3 coding sequence is TGTGCCAGCTGCTTCGGGGACAGGCTCAATGAAGCTTTCTTT. Its protein is CASCFGDRLNEAFF.

V gene TRBV24-1 combines with J gene TRBJ2-1; 9 positions agree with TRBD1. J gave up 5 bases and V 4 bases, and 2 bases lay outside the gene matches. Germline V gene data show CDR1 as KGHDR and CDR2 as SFDVKD. The CDR3 is made up of 14 amino acids. The DNA of the CDR3 is TGTGCCACCAGTGACCGGGACAGGGACAATGAGCAGTTCTTC. This encodes CATSDRDRDNEQFF.

This clonotype has just one count. This rearrangement joins TRBV5-1 to TRBJ1-2; D is unresolved. The CDR3 contains 14 residues. V was clipped by 4 bases and J by 8 bases, with 18 bases between them. Germline-derived CDR1 and CDR2 are SGHRS and YFSETQ. CDR3: CASSRDAPTEGYTF. CDR3 DNA: TGCGCCAGCAGCCGAGATGCCCCGACGGAAGGCTACACCTTC.

This clonotype showed up many times. The V gene is TRBV5-1, the J gene TRBJ2-7, with TRBD1 matching over 8 bases. V was clipped by 4 bases and J by 2 bases; unmatched bases: 11. Per germline, CDR1 SGHRS and CDR2 YFSETQ. The CDR3 length is 16 residues. CDR3 residues: CASSAPDRADPYEQYF. CDR3 nucleotides: TGCGCCAGCAGCGCGCCGGACAGGGCCGATCCCTACGAGCAGTACTTC.

With respect to this clonotype: Without the conserved terminal phenylalanine or tryptophan, this CDR3 likely stems from a read error. The gene calls are TRBV5-1 and TRBJ2-7; 12 positions agree with TRBD1. CDR1 is SGHRS, CDR2 YFSETQ, per germline. The CDR3 is made up of 15 amino acids. The CDR3 loop reads CAGRGQGAPGYEQYL. CDR3 nucleotide sequence: TGCGCCGGCAGGGGACAGGGGGCGCCGGGTTACGAGCAGTACCTC.

For this clonotype: A read error may produce the germline difference seen at one junction end. This chain connects TRBV4-1 to TRBJ1-5, with 7 bases fitting TRBD1. Germline CDR1 reads MGHRA; CDR2 reads YSYEKL. The CDR3 runs to 15 residues. CDR3 sequence: CASSQETGLDQPQHF. Here the CDR3 DNA reads TGTGCCAGCAGCCAAGAGACAGGGCTGGATCAGCCCCAGCATTTT.

This clonotype was found many times. The rearrangement uses TRBV24-1 and TRBJ1-1; perhaps TRBD1 as D (6 bases). The CDR3 length is 13 residues. CDR1 and CDR2 (germline): KGHDR, SFDVKD. The V and J ends lost 0 bases and 7 bases respectively, with 8 bases between them. CDR3 region: CATSDLLRGEAFF. The CDR3 DNA sequence: TGTGCCACCAGTGATTTGCTCAGGGGTGAAGCTTTCTTT.

The V and J genes are TRBV19 and TRBJ2-7; 10 positions match TRBD2. Germline assignment: CDR1 LNHDA and CDR2 SQIVND (reference sequence). This CDR3 has 15 amino acids. J lost 3 bases, V lost 6 bases, and 8 bases had no gene match. The CDR3 is CASRVSSGSLYEQYF. Written as DNA, the CDR3 is TGTGCCAGTAGGGTCTCTAGCGGGAGCCTCTACGAGCAGTACTTC.